This T cell receptor beta chain derives from a study of blood T cell repertoires in COVID-19. Looking at the study overall: COVID-19 samples from acute and convalescent phases originated in the United States, Italy and Spain. PBMCs, B-cell-depleted T cells, or T cells were the source of the cDNA or gDNA that made up the material.

Authors' processing steps: The assay estimated nucleated cells by amplifying reference gene primers. Clones were sequenced by immunoSEQ multiplex PCR, and TCRdb holds only the in-frame ones, with some missing. V and J calls and clone size are given by that table; D and trimming were obtained from the DNA. The sample includes 350,000 or so clones, roughly 86% of them seen just once. Individuals in the exposed group had encountered a COVID-19 case within 2 weeks preceding study entry. This CDR3 region has 18 residues. In germline, CDR1 is MNHNS, CDR2 SASEGT. The V end lost 2 bases, the J end lost 0 bases, and 17 bases lay between the germline ends.

The sequenced material came from PBMCs or T cells enriched from blood (not recorded which). The sequence was collected from a woman younger than 45 who had been exposed to COVID-19. The rearrangement links TRBV6-1 to TRBJ1-5; a possible D gene is TRBD1 (6 bases). CDR3 loop: CASSELGYRVNSNQPQHF. DNA for the CDR3: TGTGCCAGCAGTGAATTGGGGTACAGGGTAAATAGCAATCAGCCCCAGCATTTT.